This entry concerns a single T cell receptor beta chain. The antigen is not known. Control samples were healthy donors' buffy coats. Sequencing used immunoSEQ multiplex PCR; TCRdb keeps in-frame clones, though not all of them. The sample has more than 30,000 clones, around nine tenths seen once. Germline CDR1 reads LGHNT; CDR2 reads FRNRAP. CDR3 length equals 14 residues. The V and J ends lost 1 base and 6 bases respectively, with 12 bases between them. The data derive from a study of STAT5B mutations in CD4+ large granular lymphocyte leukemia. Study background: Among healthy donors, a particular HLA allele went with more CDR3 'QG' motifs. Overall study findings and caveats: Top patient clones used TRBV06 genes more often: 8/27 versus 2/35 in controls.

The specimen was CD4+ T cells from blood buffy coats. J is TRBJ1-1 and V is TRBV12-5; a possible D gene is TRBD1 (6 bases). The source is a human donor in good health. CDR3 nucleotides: TGTGCTAGTGGTTTGGGTGGACAGTTATCTGAAGCTTTCTTT. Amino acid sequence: CASGLGGQLSEAFF.